This TCR beta chain came from a study of blood T cell repertoires in COVID-19. The CDR3 runs to 12 residues. Germline loops: CDR1 SGHNT, CDR2 YYREEE (reference sequence). The trim removed 4 bases at V and 7 bases at J, leaving 1 base unmatched. Profiled with immunoSEQ multiplex PCR; TCRdb holds only in-frame clones, not every one. The sample has 150,000 to 200,000 clones; 80% to 90% are singletons. Input material: peripheral blood. The J gene is TRBJ2-2, the V gene TRBV5-4; 7 nucleotides align to TRBD2. The TCR comes from a man between 18 and 29 years old who had recovered from COVID-19. CDR3 sequence reads: CASSAGDGELFF. The CDR3 nucleotides are TGTGCCAGCAGCGCGGGGGACGGGGAGCTGTTTTTT. The whole variable domain, filled in from reference TRBV5-4 and TRBJ2-2, reads ETGVTQSPTHLIKTRGQQVTLRCSSQSGHNTVSWYQQALGQGPQFIFQYYREEENGRGNFPPRFSGLQFPNYSSELNVNALELDDSALYLCASSAGDGELFFGEGSRLTVL.